The T cell receptor beta chain under discussion was sequenced for a study of blood T cell repertoires in COVID-19. Unmatched junction bases numbered 9, after V lost 2 bases and J lost 3 bases. From germline, CDR1 is KGHDR and CDR2 SFDVKD. The CDR3 sequence is 16 residues long. Participants had their cohort set by participant-reported clinical history. Some clones are missing from TCRdb's copy, which holds only in-frame ones; the method was immunoSEQ multiplex PCR. The data show 200,000 to 250,000 clones, about 83% seen once. The chain employs TRBV24-1 and TRBJ2-7; 7 bases map to TRBD1. The sequence was collected from a woman in her thirties or forties who had recovered from COVID-19. Sequencing used PBMCs or T cells enriched from blood (not recorded which). The CDR3 spells CATSDSQTGHLYEQYF. The CDR3 region has the DNA TGTGCCACCAGTGATTCGCAGACAGGGCACCTCTACGAGCAGTACTTC.